The rows below give T cell receptor beta chains drawn from one sample of a study of cytomegalovirus exposure and HLA in healthy donors. Method: immunoSEQ multiplex PCR; TCRdb's copy keeps in-frame clones and lacks some. The repertoire holds about 130,000 clones, with around 80% as singletons. Sequencing was performed on PBMCs. The origin of the receptors is a man under 40 in good health and CMV-seronegative. CDR3s include the opening cysteine and the closing phenylalanine or tryptophan. The order of the fields is V gene, D gene, clone size, J gene, CDR3 protein, CDR3 DNA. The D gene is left open where the match is weak. Rows may omit the clone size; those that give it use once, few, many or a size class.

>TRBV5-4|-|-|TRBJ2-5
CASSLEGTGPLQETQYF
TGTGCCAGCAGCTTGGAAGGAACAGGGCCCCTCCAAGAGACCCAGTACTTC
>TRBV28|-|-|TRBJ2-5
CAQVQVGETQYF
TGTGCTCAGGTCCAGGTCGGAGAGACCCAGTACTTC
>TRBV5-4|TRBD1|-|TRBJ1-3
CASSLRQGGSGNTIYF
TGTGCCAGCAGCTTGCGCCAGGGGGGCTCTGGAAACACCATATATTTT
>TRBV5-1|TRBD2|few|TRBJ2-5
CASSPQLAGKETQYF
TGCGCCAGCAGCCCCCAACTAGCGGGGAAAGAGACCCAGTACTTC
>TRBV2|-|-|TRBJ2-7
CASSGGPRVLGYEQYF
TGTGCCAGCAGTGGGGGGCCCAGGGTGCTGGGCTACGAGCAGTACTTC
>TRBV6-1|-|-|TRBJ1-4
CASSERGPPAGNEKLFF
TGTGCCAGCAGTGAACGAGGACCCCCGGCGGGTAATGAAAAACTGTTTTTT
>TRBV2|-|-|TRBJ1-1
CASSELRGTEAFF
TGTGCCAGCAGTGAATTGCGGGGCACTGAAGCTTTCTTT
>TRBV5-6|-|-|TRBJ1-3
CASSFVRGITPAGNTIYF
TGTGCCAGCAGCTTCGTCAGGGGCATTACCCCTGCTGGAAACACCATATATTTT
>TRBV2|-|-|TRBJ2-1
CASRYTTLYNEQFF
TGTGCCAGCAGGTATACTACCCTCTACAATGAGCAGTTCTTC
>TRBV11-3|TRBD2|-|TRBJ2-7
CASSLEGREGEQYF
TGTGCCAGCAGCTTAGAGGGCAGGGAGGGCGAGCAGTACTTC
>TRBV7-9|TRBD2|-|TRBJ2-1
CAIQSSSGGTSEQFF
TGTGCCATTCAATCTTCTAGCGGGGGTACAAGTGAGCAGTTCTTC
>TRBV7-9|-|-|TRBJ1-1
CASSEYRPGAFF
TGTGCCAGCAGCGAATATCGCCCGGGAGCTTTCTTT
>TRBV5-5|-|-|TRBJ2-7
CASSFLTAVLYEQYF
TGTGCCAGCAGCTTCCTCACAGCCGTTTTGTACGAGCAGTACTTC
>TRBV5-6|TRBD2|few|TRBJ2-1
CASSFVGVAGDNEQFF
TGTGCCAGCAGCTTTGTAGGGGTAGCGGGGGACAATGAGCAGTTCTTC
>TRBV10-2|-|-|TRBJ1-5
CASSVDPGADQPQHF
TGCGCCAGCAGTGTGGACCCAGGGGCAGATCAGCCCCAGCATTTT
>TRBV5-1|TRBD1|once|TRBJ1-1
CASSSGQGREAFF
TGCGCCAGCAGCTCGGGACAGGGACGTGAAGCTTTCTTT
>TRBV6-5|TRBD1|-|TRBJ1-2
CASSYRQDRAYGYTF
TGTGCCAGCAGTTACCGGCAAGACAGGGCCTATGGCTACACCTTC
>TRBV5-1|TRBD1|-|TRBJ2-7
CASSRTGTGEQYF
TGCGCCAGCAGCCGGACAGGGACGGGCGAGCAGTACTTC
>TRBV7-2|TRBD1|-|TRBJ2-7
CASSWWGTGVGPNEQYF
TGTGCCAGCAGCTGGTGGGGGACAGGGGTTGGGCCGAACGAGCAGTACTTC
>TRBV7-6|TRBD2|-|TRBJ2-7
CASSSGTSVYEQYF
TGTGCCAGCAGCTCCGGGACTAGCGTCTACGAGCAGTACTTC
>TRBV6-6|-|-|TRBJ1-5
CASSPESYNQPQHF
TGTGCCAGCAGCCCCGAGTCGTACAATCAGCCCCAGCATTTT
>TRBV19|TRBD1|-|TRBJ2-4
CASGGQGAPAKNIQYF
TGTGCCAGTGGCGGACAGGGGGCGCCCGCCAAAAACATTCAGTACTTC
>TRBV25-1|-|-|TRBJ2-2
CASSLLGQRAENTGELFF
TGTGCCAGCAGCCTCCTAGGACAGAGAGCTGAGAACACCGGGGAGCTGTTTTTT
>TRBV4-1|-|-|TRBJ2-5
CASSPSGVAEETQYF
TGCGCCAGCAGCCCCTCTGGAGTAGCGGAAGAGACCCAGTACTTC
>TRBV5-1|-|-|TRBJ2-5
CASSRQTPETQYF
TGCGCCAGCAGCCGACAGACCCCAGAGACCCAGTACTTC
>TRBV11-2|-|-|TRBJ1-2
CASSFRREGYTF
TGTGCCAGCAGCTTCCGAAGAGAGGGCTACACCTTC
>TRBV28|TRBD1|-|TRBJ1-2
CASSLQGAFVGGYTF
TGTGCCAGCAGTTTGCAGGGGGCCTTTGTGGGAGGCTACACCTTC
>TRBV27|-|-|TRBJ2-3
CASSLQGPDTQYF
TGTGCCAGCAGTTTACAGGGGCCAGATACGCAGTATTTT
>TRBV5-6|TRBD1|-|TRBJ1-1
CASSFRPTGGTEAFF
TGTGCCAGCAGCTTTAGGCCTACAGGGGGGACTGAAGCTTTCTTT
>TRBV7-8|-|-|TRBJ2-1
CASSYTFLTGDEQFF
TGTGCCAGCAGCTACACTTTTCTGACAGGCGATGAGCAGTTCTTC
>TRBV28|-|-|TRBJ2-7
CASSGVGSGKSYEQYF
TGTGCCAGCAGTGGGGTAGGGTCAGGGAAATCCTACGAGCAGTACTTC
>TRBV19|-|-|TRBJ2-2
CASSQQANTGELFF
TGTGCCAGTAGCCAACAGGCGAACACCGGGGAGCTGTTTTTT
>TRBV10-3|-|-|TRBJ2-3
CAIGLANPRDTQYF
TGTGCCATCGGTCTAGCAAACCCACGGGATACGCAGTATTTT
>TRBV6-1|TRBD1|-|TRBJ1-2
CASSGWTGGYTF
TGTGCCAGCAGTGGATGGACAGGTGGCTACACCTTC
>TRBV6-1|TRBD1|-|TRBJ1-3
CASSEVSRGLSGNTIYF
TGTGCCAGCAGCGAAGTCAGCAGGGGGCTTTCTGGAAACACCATATATTTT
>TRBV5-4|-|few|TRBJ2-3
CASSQRGATQYF
TGTGCCAGCAGCCAACGGGGGGCTACGCAGTATTTT
>TRBV19|TRBD1|-|TRBJ2-7
CASSLRQGARYEQYF
TGTGCCAGTAGTCTCCGACAGGGGGCGCGCTACGAGCAGTACTTC
>TRBV4-3|TRBD1|-|TRBJ1-5
CASSQDLSLTGTGTQPQHF
TGCGCCAGCAGCCAAGATTTATCCCTGACCGGGACAGGGACTCAGCCCCAGCATTTT
>TRBV6-1|-|once|TRBJ2-3
CASNRWPSLDTQYF
TGTGCCAGCAACCGATGGCCTAGCTTGGATACGCAGTATTTT
>TRBV4-3|TRBD2|few|TRBJ2-7
CASSLRTGGSYEQYF
TGCGCCAGCAGCCTCAGGACGGGGGGCTCCTACGAGCAGTACTTC
>TRBV2|TRBD1|-|TRBJ1-4
CASSPLTGTNEKLFF
TGTGCCAGCAGTCCCTTGACAGGGACTAATGAAAAACTGTTTTTT
>TRBV6-1|-|-|TRBJ1-5
CASGVSNQPQHF
TGTGCCAGCGGTGTCTCCAATCAGCCCCAGCATTTT
>TRBV11-2|TRBD2|-|TRBJ2-1
CASSLALAGTHNEQFF
TGTGCCAGCAGCTTAGCACTAGCGGGAACCCACAATGAGCAGTTCTTC
>TRBV5-4|-|once|TRBJ2-3
CASSLTVVQVDTQYF
TGTGCCAGCAGCTTGACAGTGGTTCAAGTGGATACGCAGTATTTT
>TRBV19|TRBD2|-|TRBJ2-7
CASKLAVSSYEQYF
TGTGCCAGCAAACTAGCGGTGAGCTCCTACGAGCAGTACTTC
>TRBV7-9|-|-|TRBJ1-4
CASSFHHGGLGVNEKLFF
TGTGCCAGCAGCTTTCACCACGGTGGGTTGGGAGTTAATGAAAAACTGTTTTTT
>TRBV2|TRBD2|-|TRBJ2-2
CASSASGVRGPGELFF
TGTGCCAGCAGTGCGAGCGGGGTTAGAGGTCCCGGGGAGCTGTTTTTT
>TRBV28|TRBD2|-|TRBJ2-1
CASSLLAGGLNEQFF
TGTGCCAGCAGTCTACTAGCGGGAGGGCTCAATGAGCAGTTCTTC
>TRBV5-1|-|-|TRBJ1-1
CASSLVLAGPGTEAFF
TGCGCCAGCAGCTTGGTCCTGGCGGGACCTGGGACTGAAGCTTTCTTT